The T cell receptor beta chain described here comes from a study of T-cell memory formation after mild COVID-19. General study results and limits: CD4+ contracting clones lay mainly in CM and EM, CD8+ ones in EMRA.

The CDR3 spans 14 residues. Germline V lookup: CDR1 SNHLY, CDR2 FYNNEI. V was cut by 3 bases and J by 0 bases, with 8 bases left in between. TCRdb processed the 5' RACE reads anew with MiXCR; each CDR3 protein has one entry. The sample consists of just over 150,000 distinct CDR3 sequences, roughly 31% of them appearing once. This clonotype has a single count. The target antigen is unknown. The rearrangement uses TRBV2 and TRBJ1-1; D remains unclear. The TCR originated in an adult woman who had mild COVID-19 (a few samples of this study predate the infection). Cell type and time point are not known. Sequencing was carried out using PBMCs or a T cell subset sorted from them (not recorded which). DNA for the CDR3: TGTGCCAGCAGTGATGGGGTGATGAACACTGAAGCTTTCTTT. This encodes CASSDGVMNTEAFF.